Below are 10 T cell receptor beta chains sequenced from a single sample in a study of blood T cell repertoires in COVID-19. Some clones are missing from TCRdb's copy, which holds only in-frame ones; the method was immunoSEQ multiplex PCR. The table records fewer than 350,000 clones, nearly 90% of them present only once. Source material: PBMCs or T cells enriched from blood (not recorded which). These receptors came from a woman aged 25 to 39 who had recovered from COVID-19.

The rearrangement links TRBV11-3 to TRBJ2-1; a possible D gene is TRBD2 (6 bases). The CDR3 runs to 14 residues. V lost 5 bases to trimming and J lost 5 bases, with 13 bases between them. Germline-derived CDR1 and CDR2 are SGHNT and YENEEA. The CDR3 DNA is TGTGCCAGCAGCCCGTCTCGCGGGGACAATGAGCAGTTCTTC. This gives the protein CASSPSRGDNEQFF.

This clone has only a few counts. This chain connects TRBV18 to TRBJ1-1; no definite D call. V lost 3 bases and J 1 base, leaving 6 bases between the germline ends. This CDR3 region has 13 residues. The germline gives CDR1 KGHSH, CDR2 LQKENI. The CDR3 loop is CASSPGRNTEAFF. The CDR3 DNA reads TGTGCCAGCTCACCGGGCAGGAACACTGAAGCTTTCTTT.

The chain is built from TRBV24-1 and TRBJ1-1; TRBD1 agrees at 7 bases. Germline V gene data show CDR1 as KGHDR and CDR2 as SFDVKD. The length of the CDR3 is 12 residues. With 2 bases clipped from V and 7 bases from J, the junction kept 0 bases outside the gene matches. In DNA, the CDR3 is TGTGCCACCAGTGATTACAGGGGTGAAGCTTTCTTT. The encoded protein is CATSDYRGEAFF.

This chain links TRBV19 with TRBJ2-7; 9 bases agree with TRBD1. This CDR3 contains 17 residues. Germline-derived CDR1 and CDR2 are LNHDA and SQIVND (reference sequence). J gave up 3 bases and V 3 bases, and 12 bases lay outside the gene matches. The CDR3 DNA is TGTGCCAGTAGTATGGGCGGGACAGGGAGTAATAGCTACGAGCAGTACTTC. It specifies CASSMGGTGSNSYEQYF. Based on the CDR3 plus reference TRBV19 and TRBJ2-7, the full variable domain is DGGITQSPKYLFRKEGQNVTLSCEQNLNHDAMYWYRQDPGQGLRLIYYSQIVNDFQKGDIAEGYSVSREKKESFPLTVTSAQKNPTAFYLCASSMGGTGSNSYEQYFGPGTRLTVT.

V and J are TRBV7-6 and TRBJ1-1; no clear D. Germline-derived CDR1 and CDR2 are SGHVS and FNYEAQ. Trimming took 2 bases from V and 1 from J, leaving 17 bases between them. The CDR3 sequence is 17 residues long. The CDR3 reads CASSLLTPDHGNTEAFF. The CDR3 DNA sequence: TGTGCCAGCAGCTTATTGACACCCGACCATGGGAACACTGAAGCTTTCTTT.

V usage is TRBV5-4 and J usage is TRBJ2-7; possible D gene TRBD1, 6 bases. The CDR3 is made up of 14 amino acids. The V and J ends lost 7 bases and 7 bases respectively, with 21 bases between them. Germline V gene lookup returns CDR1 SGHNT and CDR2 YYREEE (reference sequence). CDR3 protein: CASEQQGGFREQYF. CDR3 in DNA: TGTGCCAGCGAACAACAGGGCGGTTTTAGGGAGCAGTACTTC.

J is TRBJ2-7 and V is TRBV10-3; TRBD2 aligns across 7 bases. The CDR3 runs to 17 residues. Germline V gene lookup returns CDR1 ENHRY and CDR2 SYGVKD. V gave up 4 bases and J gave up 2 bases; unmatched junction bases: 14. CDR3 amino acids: CAISGPLGGSLTYEQYF. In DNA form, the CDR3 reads TGTGCCATCAGTGGGCCCCTCGGCGGGAGTTTGACCTACGAGCAGTACTTC.

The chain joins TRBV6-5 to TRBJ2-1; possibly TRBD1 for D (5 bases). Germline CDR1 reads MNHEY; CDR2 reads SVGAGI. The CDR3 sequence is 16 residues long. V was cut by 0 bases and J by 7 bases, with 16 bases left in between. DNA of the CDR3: TGTGCCAGCAGTTACTCTAAACACAGCAGGGCGAATGAGCAGTTCTTC. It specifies CASSYSKHSRANEQFF.

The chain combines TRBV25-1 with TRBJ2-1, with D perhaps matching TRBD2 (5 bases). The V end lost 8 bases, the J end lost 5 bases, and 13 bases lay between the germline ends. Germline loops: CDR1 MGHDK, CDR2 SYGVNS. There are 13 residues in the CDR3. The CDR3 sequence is CASHQIGDNEQFF. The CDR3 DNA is TGTGCCAGCCACCAGATCGGGGACAATGAGCAGTTCTTC.

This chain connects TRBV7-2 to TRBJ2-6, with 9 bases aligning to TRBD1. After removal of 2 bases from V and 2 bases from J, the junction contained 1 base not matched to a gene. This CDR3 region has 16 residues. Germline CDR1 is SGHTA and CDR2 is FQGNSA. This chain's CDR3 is CASSLNRGPGANVLTF. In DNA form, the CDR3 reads TGTGCCAGCAGCTTAAACAGGGGGCCTGGGGCCAACGTCCTGACTTTC.